This T cell receptor beta chain emerged from a study of blood T cells in healthy people across ages. Regarding the study as a whole: Diversity was higher, and naive CD4+ cells more numerous, in long-lived donors than in aged donors. Diversity of TCR beta per million T cells declined in a roughly linear way with age.

The CDR3 has 18 amino acids. The V segment lost 2 bases and the J segment 6 bases; nucleotides outside the gene matches: 7. Germline CDR1 KGHSH, CDR2 LQKENI. Each donor's blood draw was ten milliliters of peripheral blood. Next came a second PCR, run for about 7 to 12 cycles, which used a sample-barcoded 5' primer along with a J-beta primer mix. At least 3 million CDR3-containing paired-end reads were obtained per sample. TCRdb itself ran the 5' RACE reads through MiXCR, one entry per CDR3 protein. The sample has 600,000 to 850,000 distinct CDR3 sequences, roughly 41% seen once. As for this clonotype: The antigen is not known.

The rearrangement uses TRBV18 and TRBJ2-1; 16 positions match TRBD2. The specimen sequenced was blood. The receptor's source is a woman between 55 and 75 years old in good health. The DNA of the CDR3 is TGTGCCAGCTCACCAGGGACTAGCGGGAGGGCGAACTTCAATGAGCAGTTCTTC. Protein: CASSPGTSGRANFNEQFF.